The T cell receptor beta chain described here comes from a study of T cell repertoires in cytomegalovirus infection. Study as a whole: Both recently identified HLA-C-restricted and well-studied HLA-B-restricted CMV epitopes were used in the study. CMV infection together with matching HLA type was indicated by public TCR beta signatures.

CDR3 size: 13 residues. In germline, CDR1 is LNHDA, CDR2 SQIVND (reference sequence). V was clipped by 3 bases and J by 6 bases, with 8 bases between them. Each CDR3 protein is one row after TCRdb ran MiXCR on the reads. This table has some 130,000 distinct CDR3 sequences, approximately 30% appearing once. About this clonotype itself: Its antigen remains unknown.

Findings of the study overall: Totalled public TCR beta family frequency picked out people who carried CMV plus the relevant HLA. Clonotypes of TCR beta that were HLA-C-restricted and CMV-specific dominated the ex vivo response.

The chain combines TRBV19 with TRBJ2-2; D is unclear. This receptor was taken from a human donor in good health (CMV status not recorded). Some clones in this sample may be carry-over from other donors' samples. The material sequenced was CD8+ T cells from cultured PBMCs, taken from culture after CMV antigen stimulation. The CDR3 here is CASSILGAGELFF. The CDR3 nucleotides are TGTGCCAGTAGTATTCTTGGGGCCGGGGAGCTGTTTTTT. The whole variable domain, filled in from reference TRBV19 and TRBJ2-2, reads DGGITQSPKYLFRKEGQNVTLSCEQNLNHDAMYWYRQDPGQGLRLIYYSQIVNDFQKGDIAEGYSVSREKKESFPLTVTSAQKNPTAFYLCASSILGAGELFFGEGSRLTVL.